The entry that follows covers one T cell receptor (beta chain) sequence. The data are from a study of Ad26.COV2.S vaccination and SARS-CoV-2 variants. About the study: The authors gave Ad26.COV2.S intramuscularly, either once or twice 56 days apart.

Treatment noted: roughly 18 received Ad26.COV2.S at low or high dose, single or two shots; about 5 received placebo; per-sample allocation not given. Each sample was drawn 63 days after the first injection (of vaccine or placebo). Boston hosted the donor, who was an adult aged 18-55 years. Vaccine was an Ad26 vector expressing Wuhan-strain SARS-CoV-2 spike. The method was immunoSEQ multiplex PCR; TCRdb's version includes in-frame clones alone and lacks a portion of them. Of some 500,000 clones listed, 80% to 90% were seen once; the top ten hold around 2.5%. Trimming took 6 bases from V and 3 from J; bases not matched to a gene: 17. The CDR3 runs 19 residues. Germline V gene data show CDR1 as MGHRA and CDR2 as YSYEKL.

The sequence derives from a person between 18 and 65 years old who received the Ad26.COV2.S COVID-19 vaccine or a placebo. Sample: peripheral blood, taken in a trial of Ad26.COV2.S vaccine versus placebo. The V call is TRBV4-1, the J call TRBJ2-1; TRBD2 matches at 10 bases. CDR3 amino acids: CASRQSPSGSWIGYNEQFF. The CDR3 DNA reads TGCGCCAGCAGACAATCCCCTAGCGGGAGTTGGATTGGCTACAATGAGCAGTTCTTC.